The entry below describes one TCR beta chain. This sample was taken from a study of blood T cell repertoires in COVID-19. Measured with immunoSEQ multiplex PCR; TCRdb has only the in-frame clones, and not every one. The top ten hold approximately 8% of the sample, which has approximately 190,000 clones, roughly 82% seen once. While infection was still active, Seattle patients were enrolled and then followed longitudinally. CDR3 length equals 13 residues. The V and J ends lost 7 bases and 8 bases respectively, with 17 bases between them. Germline CDR1 SGHNT, CDR2 YYREEE (reference sequence). Material: peripheral blood. The receptor comes from an older woman with COVID-19, enrolled during active disease. V and J are TRBV5-4 and TRBJ2-3; TRBD2 might be the D (6 bases). The CDR3 here is CASSADPEGTQYF. The CDR3 DNA reads TGTGCCAGCTCTGCGGACCCGGAGGGTACGCAGTATTTT.